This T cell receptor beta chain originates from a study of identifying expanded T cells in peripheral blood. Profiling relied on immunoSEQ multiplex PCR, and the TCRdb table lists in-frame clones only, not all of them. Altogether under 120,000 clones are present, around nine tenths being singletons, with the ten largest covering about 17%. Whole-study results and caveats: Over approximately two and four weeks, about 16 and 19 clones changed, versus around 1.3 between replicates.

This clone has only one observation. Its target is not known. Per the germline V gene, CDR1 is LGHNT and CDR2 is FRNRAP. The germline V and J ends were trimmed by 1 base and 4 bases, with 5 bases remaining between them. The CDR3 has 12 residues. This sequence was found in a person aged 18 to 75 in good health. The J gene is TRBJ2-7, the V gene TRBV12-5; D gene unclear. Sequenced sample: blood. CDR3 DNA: TGTGCTAGTGGTTTGGGAACTTACGAGCAGTACTTC. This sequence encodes CASGLGTYEQYF.